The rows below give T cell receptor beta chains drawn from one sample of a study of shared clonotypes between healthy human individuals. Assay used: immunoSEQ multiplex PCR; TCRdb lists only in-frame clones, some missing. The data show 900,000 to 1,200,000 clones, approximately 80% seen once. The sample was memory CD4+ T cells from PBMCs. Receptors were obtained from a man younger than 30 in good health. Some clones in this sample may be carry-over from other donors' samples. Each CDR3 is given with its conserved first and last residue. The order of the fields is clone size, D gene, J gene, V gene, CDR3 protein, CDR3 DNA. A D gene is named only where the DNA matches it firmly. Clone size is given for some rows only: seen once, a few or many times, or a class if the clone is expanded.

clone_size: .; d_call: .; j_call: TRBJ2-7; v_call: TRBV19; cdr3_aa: CANPHAIGRGAGAHYEQYF; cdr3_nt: TGTGCCAACCCACACGCTATAGGGAGGGGGGCAGGAGCACACTACGAGCAGTACTTC
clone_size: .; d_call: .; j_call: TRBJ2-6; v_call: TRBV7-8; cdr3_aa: CASSPWHSGANVLIF; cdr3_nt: TGTGCCAGCAGCCCGTGGCACTCTGGGGCCAACGTCCTGATTTTC
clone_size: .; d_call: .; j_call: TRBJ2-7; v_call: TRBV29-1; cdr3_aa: CRVPGAGEQYF; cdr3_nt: TGCAGGGTACCGGGGGCCGGCGAGCAGTACTTC
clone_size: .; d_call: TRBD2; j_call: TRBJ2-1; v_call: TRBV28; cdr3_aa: CASSPRAAGGNEQFF; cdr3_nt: TGTGCCAGCAGTCCCCGGGCGGCGGGAGGCAATGAGCAGTTCTTC
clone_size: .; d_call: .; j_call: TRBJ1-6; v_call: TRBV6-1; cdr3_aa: CASSEASTFGSPLHF; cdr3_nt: TGTGCCAGCAGTGAAGCATCCACTTTTGGATCACCCCTCCACTTT
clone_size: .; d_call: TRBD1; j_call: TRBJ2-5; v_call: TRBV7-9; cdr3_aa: CASSARQGAGETQYF; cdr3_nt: TGTGCCAGCAGCGCCCGACAGGGGGCGGGAGAGACCCAGTACTTC
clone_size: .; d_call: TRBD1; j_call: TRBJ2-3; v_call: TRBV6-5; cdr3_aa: CASSFDRGDTQYF; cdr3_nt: TGTGCCAGCAGCTTCGACAGGGGTGATACGCAGTATTTT
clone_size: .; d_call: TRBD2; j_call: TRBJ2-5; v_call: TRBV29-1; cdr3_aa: CSVDRLAGETQYF; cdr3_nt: TGCAGCGTAGACAGACTAGCGGGAGAGACCCAGTACTTC
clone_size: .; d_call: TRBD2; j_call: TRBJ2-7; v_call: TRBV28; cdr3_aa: CASSSTREWSYEQYF; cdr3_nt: TGTGCCAGCAGTTCAACGCGGGAGTGGTCCTACGAGCAGTACTTC
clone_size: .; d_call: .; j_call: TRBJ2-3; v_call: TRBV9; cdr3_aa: CASSPRVETPTDTQYF; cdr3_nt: TGTGCCAGCAGCCCAAGGGTAGAGACGCCCACAGATACGCAGTATTTT
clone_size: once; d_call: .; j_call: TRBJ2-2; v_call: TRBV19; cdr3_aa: CASSVGSRANTGELFF; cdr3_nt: TGTGCCAGTAGCGTAGGATCGCGGGCGAACACCGGGGAGCTGTTTTTT
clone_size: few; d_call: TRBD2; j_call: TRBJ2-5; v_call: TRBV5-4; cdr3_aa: CASSLKSGRGETQYF; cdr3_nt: TGTGCCAGCAGCTTGAAAAGCGGGAGGGGAGAGACCCAGTACTTC
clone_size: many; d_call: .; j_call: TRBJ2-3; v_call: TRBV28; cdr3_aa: CASVSQLGEGTQYF; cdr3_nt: TGTGCCAGCGTAAGCCAACTAGGTGAGGGTACGCAGTATTTT
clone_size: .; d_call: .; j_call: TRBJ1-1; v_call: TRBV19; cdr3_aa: CATQNGAIEYTEAFF; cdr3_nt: TGTGCCACCCAAAACGGCGCCATCGAATACACTGAAGCTTTCTTT
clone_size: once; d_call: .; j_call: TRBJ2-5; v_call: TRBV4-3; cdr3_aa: CASSPRAWDETQYF; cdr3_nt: TGCGCCAGCAGCCCCCGGGCGTGGGACGAGACCCAGTACTTC
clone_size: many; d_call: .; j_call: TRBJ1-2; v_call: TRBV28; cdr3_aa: CASSLLKAQGGYTF; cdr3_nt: TGTGCCAGCAGCCTACTTAAGGCCCAGGGGGGCTACACCTTC
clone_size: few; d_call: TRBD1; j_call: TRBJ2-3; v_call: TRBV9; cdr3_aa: CASSYPDRADTQYF; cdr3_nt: TGTGCCAGCAGCTATCCGGACAGGGCAGATACGCAGTATTTT
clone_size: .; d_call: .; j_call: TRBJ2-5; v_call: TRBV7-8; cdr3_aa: CASSPSGLETQYF; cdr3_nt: TGTGCCAGCAGCCCTAGTGGGTTGGAGACCCAGTACTTC
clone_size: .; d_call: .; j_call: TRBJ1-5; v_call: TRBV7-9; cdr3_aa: CASSFSQDQPQHF; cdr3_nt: TGTGCCAGCAGCTTCAGTCAGGATCAGCCCCAGCATTTT
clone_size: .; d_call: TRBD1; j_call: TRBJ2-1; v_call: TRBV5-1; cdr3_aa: CASSLETGAGRNEQFF; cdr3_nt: TGCGCCAGCAGCTTGGAGACAGGGGCGGGGAGGAATGAGCAGTTCTTC
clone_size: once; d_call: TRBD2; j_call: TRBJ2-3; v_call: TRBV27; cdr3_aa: CASRVGLAGGPGTDTQYF; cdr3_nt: TGTGCCAGCAGGGTTGGGCTAGCGGGAGGGCCTGGGACAGATACGCAGTATTTT
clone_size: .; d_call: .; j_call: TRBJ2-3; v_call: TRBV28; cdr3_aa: CASRSLPDTQYF; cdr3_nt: TGTGCCAGCAGGTCTTTGCCGGATACGCAGTATTTT
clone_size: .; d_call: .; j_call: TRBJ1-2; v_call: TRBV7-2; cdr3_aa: CASSLGQKYGYTF; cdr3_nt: TGTGCCAGCAGCTTAGGACAGAAGTATGGCTACACCTTC
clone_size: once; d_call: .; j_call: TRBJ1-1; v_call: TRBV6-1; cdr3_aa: CASRLLNTEAFF; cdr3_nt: TGTGCCAGCAGGCTGTTGAACACTGAAGCTTTCTTT
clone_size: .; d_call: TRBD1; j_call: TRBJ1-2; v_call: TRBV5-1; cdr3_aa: CASSPMRQGWNYGYTF; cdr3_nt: TGCGCCAGCAGCCCCATGCGACAGGGATGGAACTATGGCTACACCTTC
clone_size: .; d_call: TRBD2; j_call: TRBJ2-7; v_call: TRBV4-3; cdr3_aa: CASSQVAGGGQYF; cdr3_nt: TGCGCCAGCAGCCAAGTAGCGGGAGGGGGGCAGTACTTC
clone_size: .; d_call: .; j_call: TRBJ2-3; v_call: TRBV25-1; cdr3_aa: CASSVTANTDTQYF; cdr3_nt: TGTGCCAGCAGTGTAACAGCTAACACAGATACGCAGTATTTT
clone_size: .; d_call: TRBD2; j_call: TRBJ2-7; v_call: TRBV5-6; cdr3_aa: CASSYFPGLARTYEQYF; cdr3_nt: TGTGCCAGCAGCTACTTCCCTGGACTAGCGAGGACCTACGAGCAGTACTTC
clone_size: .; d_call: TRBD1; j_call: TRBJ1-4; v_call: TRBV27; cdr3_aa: CASSLYKHRGSPLFF; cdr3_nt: TGTGCCAGCAGTTTGTATAAACACAGGGGGTCCCCACTGTTTTTT
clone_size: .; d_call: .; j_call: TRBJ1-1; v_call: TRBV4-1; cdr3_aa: CASSQDLGRSSGRNTEAFF; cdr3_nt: TGCGCCAGCAGCCAAGATCTGGGCAGATCCTCAGGAAGGAACACTGAAGCTTTCTTT
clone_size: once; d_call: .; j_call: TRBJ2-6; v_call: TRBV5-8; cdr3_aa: CASSLVRASVLTF; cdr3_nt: TGTGCCAGCAGCTTGGTCAGGGCCTCGGTCCTGACTTTC
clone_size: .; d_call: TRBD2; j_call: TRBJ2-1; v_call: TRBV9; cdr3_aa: CASSGTSGSYNEQFF; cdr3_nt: TGTGCCAGCAGCGGGACTAGCGGGAGCTACAATGAGCAGTTCTTC
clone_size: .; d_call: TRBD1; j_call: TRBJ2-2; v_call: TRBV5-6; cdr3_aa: CASSWGQGFTGELFF; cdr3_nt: TGTGCCAGCAGCTGGGGACAGGGTTTCACCGGGGAGCTGTTTTTT
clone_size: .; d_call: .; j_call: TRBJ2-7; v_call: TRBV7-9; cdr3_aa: CASSLAGGYEQYF; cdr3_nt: TGTGCCAGCAGCTTAGCGGGGGGTTACGAGCAGTACTTC
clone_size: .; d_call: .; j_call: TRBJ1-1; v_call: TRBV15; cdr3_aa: CATSRGVNTEAFF; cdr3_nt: TGTGCCACCAGCAGAGGCGTGAACACTGAAGCTTTCTTT
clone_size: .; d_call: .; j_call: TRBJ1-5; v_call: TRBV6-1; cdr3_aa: CASGRGTSWPQHF; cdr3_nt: TGTGCCAGCGGCCGGGGAACTTCGTGGCCCCAGCATTTT
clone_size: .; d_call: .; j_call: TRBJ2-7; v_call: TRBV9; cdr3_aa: CASSEGQTYEQYF; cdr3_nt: TGTGCCAGCAGCGAAGGACAGACCTACGAGCAGTACTTC
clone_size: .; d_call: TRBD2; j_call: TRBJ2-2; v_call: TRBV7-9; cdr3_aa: CASSLKREGRDTGELFF; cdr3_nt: TGTGCCAGCAGCTTAAAGCGGGAGGGCCGGGACACCGGGGAGCTGTTTTTT
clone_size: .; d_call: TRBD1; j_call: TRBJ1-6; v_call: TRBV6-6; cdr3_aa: CASTQGAGGNSPLHF; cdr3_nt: TGTGCCAGCACCCAGGGGGCAGGTGGAAATTCACCCCTCCACTTT
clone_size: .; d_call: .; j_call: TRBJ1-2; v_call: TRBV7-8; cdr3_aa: CASSLRGDYGYTF; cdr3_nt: TGTGCCAGCAGCTTACGCGGAGACTATGGCTACACCTTC
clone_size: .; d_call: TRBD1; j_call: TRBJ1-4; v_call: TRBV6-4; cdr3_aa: CASSDSYLRRQGEGEKLFF; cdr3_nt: TGTGCCAGCAGTGACTCATACTTACGCCGACAGGGAGAGGGTGAAAAACTGTTTTTT
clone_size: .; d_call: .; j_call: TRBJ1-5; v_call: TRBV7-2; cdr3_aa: CASSSGSRGGQPQHF; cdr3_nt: TGTGCCAGCAGCTCAGGGAGCAGGGGTGGTCAGCCCCAGCATTTT
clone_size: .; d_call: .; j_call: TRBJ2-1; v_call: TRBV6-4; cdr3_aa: CASSLNHVNRNNEQFF; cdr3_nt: TGTGCCAGCAGTTTAAACCACGTGAATAGGAATAATGAGCAGTTCTTC
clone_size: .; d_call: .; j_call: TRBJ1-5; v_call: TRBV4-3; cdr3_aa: CASSQEAMDQPQHF; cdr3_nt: TGCGCCAGCAGCCAAGAAGCGATGGATCAGCCCCAGCATTTT
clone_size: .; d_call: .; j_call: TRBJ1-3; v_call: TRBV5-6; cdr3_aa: CASSLWEARNTIYF; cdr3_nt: TGTGCCAGCAGCTTGTGGGAAGCAAGAAACACCATATATTTT
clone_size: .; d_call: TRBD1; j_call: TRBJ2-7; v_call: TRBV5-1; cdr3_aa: CASSGAGTDYYEQYF; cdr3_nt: TGCGCCAGCAGCGGTGCCGGGACAGACTACTACGAGCAGTACTTC
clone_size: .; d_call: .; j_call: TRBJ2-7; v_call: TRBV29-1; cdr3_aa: CSTRGTSSYEQYF; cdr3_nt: TGCAGTACTCGGGGTACGAGCTCCTACGAGCAGTACTTC